The present T cell receptor beta chain was sequenced within a study of T cells in Graves' hyperthyroidism and ophthalmopathy. The germline V gene encodes CDR1 SGHRS and CDR2 YFSETQ. Trimming removed 0 bases from V and 4 bases from J, with 14 bases in between. This CDR3 spans 16 amino acids. The TCR beta CDR3 regions underwent amplification using RNA transcripts as the source. The HTBI primer set served for first-round RT-PCR of the TCR CDR3. Via MiXCR, TCRdb re-called the multiplex PCR reads, giving one row per CDR3 protein. Of roughly 700,000 distinct CDR3 sequences in the sample, about 35% were seen once.

Sequencing was carried out using blood. The TCR was taken from a woman aged 40 to 49 with Graves' hyperthyroidism. The chain has TRBV5-1 and TRBJ1-3, with D perhaps matching TRBD1 (6 bases). The DNA for the CDR3 is TGCGCCAGCAGCTTGGGAATGGCGGGGGCGGGAAACACCATATATTTT. It codes for CASSLGMAGAGNTIYF.